Sequencing of this T cell receptor (beta chain) was carried out in a study of T cell responses to AZD1222 COVID-19 vaccine. With respect to this clone: What it binds is unknown.

V gave up 5 bases and J gave up 6 bases; unmatched junction bases: 6. The CDR3 has 13 amino acids. Germline V CDR1 and CDR2: LNHDA, SQIVND (reference sequence). Using immunoSEQ multiplex PCR, the repertoire was profiled, and TCRdb retains in-frame clones only, with some absent. The sample includes roughly 99,000 clones, roughly 90% of them seen just once. General observations from the study: Clonal diversity may have been underestimated in mostly white British donors. The study found vaccine-associated CD4 TCRs spanning spike, dominant at 160-218 and 743-854. Repertoires were sampled only after the peak T cell response. Spike-specific TCRs gained breadth and depth after people received two AZD1222 doses.

The sequence was obtained from an adult who received the AZD1222 COVID-19 vaccine. V is TRBV19 and J is TRBJ2-7, with 8 bases matching TRBD1. The sequencing here drew on peripheral blood, taken 28 days after the second AZD1222 dose. The DNA for the CDR3 is TGTGCCAGTAGTGAATTCAGGGGGCGCGAGCAGTACTTC. Translating gives CASSEFRGREQYF.